A single sample gave rise to the 13 T cell receptor beta chains below, sequenced in a study of cytomegalovirus exposure and HLA in healthy donors (dated by TCRdb to about 2017). Receptors were amplified or captured by the immunoSEQ multiplex PCR assay. For the multiplex PCR, a mixture combining 60 forward primers for TCR Vbeta segments and 13 reverse primers for TCR Jbeta segments was used. In TCRdb, the immuneACCESS table is reduced to in-frame sequences with V and J assigned. These tables do not hold every clone; where another copy was compared, an unresolved V gene accounts for under half, and the others remain unexplained. The sample table records about 140,000 clones; roughly 80% of these occur just once. 3% to 3.5% of the sample is held by the ten biggest clonotypes. The sequenced sample consisted of PBMCs. The source of these receptors is a man aged 40-55 years in good health and CMV-seronegative.

This CDR3 reads CASSSLPFSGGMDEQYF. The CDR3 region has the DNA TGTGCCAGCAGCTCCTTACCGTTTAGCGGGGGGATGGACGAGCAGTACTTC. This chain links TRBV5-6 with TRBJ2-5; 10 bases match TRBD2. Judging by the DNA end, TRBJ2-7 fits better; the J call may be wrong. Germline CDR1 is SGHDT and CDR2 is YYEEEE. The CDR3 is 17 amino acids.

The V gene is TRBV27, the J gene TRBJ1-1; D possibly corresponds to TRBD1 (5 bases). CDR3 length equals 16 residues. V lost 5 bases, J lost 1 base, and 17 bases lay in between. The germline CDR1 and CDR2 sequences are MNHEY and SMNVEV (reference sequence). The CDR3 sequence: CASSPLALGQNTEAFF. CDR3 coding DNA: TGTGCCAGCAGTCCACTAGCCCTCGGACAGAACACTGAAGCTTTCTTT.

This chain uses TRBV18 with TRBJ2-1, with 8 bases fitting TRBD2. The CDR3 extends over 15 amino acids. Trimming cost V 2 bases and J 8 bases; bases outside gene matches: 8. Germline V gives CDR1 KGHSH, CDR2 LQKENI. CDR3: CASSPAGGLIYEQFF. DNA of the CDR3: TGTGCCAGCTCACCAGCGGGGGGCCTAATATATGAGCAGTTCTTC.

The rearrangement joins TRBV6-5 to TRBJ2-5; D call uncertain. This CDR3 has 13 residues. The V gene's germline CDR1 is MNHEY and CDR2 SVGAGI. Trimming pared 5 bases from V and 2 bases from J, leaving 9 bases between. CDR3 protein: CASSGHLQETQYF. CDR3 bases: TGTGCCAGCAGTGGGCACCTTCAAGAGACCCAGTACTTC.

The rearrangement uses TRBV19 and TRBJ1-1; 7 nucleotides match TRBD1. This CDR3 has 11 residues. Germline assignment: CDR1 LNHDA and CDR2 SQIVND (reference sequence). V was pared by 7 bases and J by 10 bases, with 6 bases of the junction left unmatched. CDR3 protein: CASIGDSGAFF. DNA for the CDR3: TGTGCCAGTATTGGGGACAGTGGAGCTTTCTTT.

J is TRBJ2-1 and V is TRBV5-1; 7 bases are shared with TRBD1. This CDR3 is built from 13 residues. Germline V gene lookup returns CDR1 SGHRS and CDR2 YFSETQ. J gave up 7 bases and V 4 bases, and 5 bases lay outside the gene matches. CDR3 in DNA: TGCGCCAGCAGCGCCACAGGGGAGAATGAGCAGTTCTTC. Amino acid sequence: CASSATGENEQFF.

The rearrangement joins TRBV5-1 to TRBJ1-4; the D is unclear. CDR1 and CDR2 (germline): SGHRS, YFSETQ. V lost 0 bases to trimming and J lost 10 bases, with 19 bases between them. This CDR3 region has 16 residues. CDR3 in DNA: TGCGCCAGCAGCTTGGTTGTTAGTAGGGATCGGGGAAAACTGTTTTTT. Translated, it gives CASSLVVSRDRGKLFF.

This chain uses TRBV30 with TRBJ1-3, with TRBD1 matching over 10 bases. This CDR3 is built from 14 residues. J gave up 5 bases and V 8 bases, and 9 bases lay outside the gene matches. Germline V gene sequence: CDR1 GTSNPN, CDR2 SVGIG (reference sequence). The CDR3 DNA reads TGTGCCGGGGGACAGGGGCTGGTTAGAAACACCATATATTTT. Protein: CAGGQGLVRNTIYF.

Points on this clone: The same CDR3 is also encoded by other DNA sequences in this sample. The chain links TRBV18 to TRBJ1-5; D gene uncertain. Germline CDR1 KGHSH, CDR2 LQKENI. Trimming took off 2 bases at V and 1 base at J, with 6 bases between the two ends. The CDR3 runs to 14 residues. The CDR3 DNA sequence: TGTGCCAGCTCACCAACAAACAGCAATCAGCCCCAGCATTTT. It yields the protein CASSPTNSNQPQHF.

This rearrangement joins TRBV5-5 to TRBJ2-7; TRBD2 matches at 13 bases. CDR1 SGHKS and CDR2 YYEKEE come from the germline V gene (reference sequence). The CDR3 runs to 18 residues. The V and J ends lost 3 bases and 3 bases, in that order; junction bases with no gene match: 12. CDR3 protein: CASSSLPLTSGGNYEQYF. The CDR3 DNA follows: TGTGCCAGCAGCTCCCTTCCCCTGACTAGCGGGGGGAACTACGAGCAGTACTTC.

J is TRBJ2-7 and V is TRBV11-1, with TRBD1 matching over 7 bases. Per the germline V gene, CDR1 is SGHAT and CDR2 is FQDESV (reference sequence). The V gene end was trimmed by 5 bases and the J gene end by 3 bases; junction bases not matched to a gene: 10. The CDR3 has 15 amino acids. CDR3 nucleotide sequence: TGTGCCAGCAGCCCCCATCGTTCAGGGGGCTACGAGCAGTACTTC. This gives the protein CASSPHRSGGYEQYF.

V usage is TRBV9 and J usage is TRBJ2-1; TRBD1 aligns across 8 bases. CDR1 is SGDLS and CDR2 is YYNGEE in the germline V gene. This CDR3 region has 15 residues. V was clipped by 0 bases and J by 8 bases; unmatched bases: 7. The CDR3 protein is CASSVGRGRRDEQFF. In nucleotides, the CDR3 is TGTGCCAGCAGCGTAGGCAGGGGGCGCCGGGATGAGCAGTTCTTC.

A few counts support this clone. V usage is TRBV5-1 and J usage is TRBJ1-1; D gene ambiguous. The germline CDR1 and CDR2 sequences are SGHRS and YFSETQ. This CDR3 comprises 14 residues. V lost 1 base and J lost 1, with 8 bases in between. The CDR3 reads CASSLWGGNTEAFF. The CDR3 DNA reads as TGCGCCAGCAGCTTGTGGGGAGGGAACACTGAAGCTTTCTTT.